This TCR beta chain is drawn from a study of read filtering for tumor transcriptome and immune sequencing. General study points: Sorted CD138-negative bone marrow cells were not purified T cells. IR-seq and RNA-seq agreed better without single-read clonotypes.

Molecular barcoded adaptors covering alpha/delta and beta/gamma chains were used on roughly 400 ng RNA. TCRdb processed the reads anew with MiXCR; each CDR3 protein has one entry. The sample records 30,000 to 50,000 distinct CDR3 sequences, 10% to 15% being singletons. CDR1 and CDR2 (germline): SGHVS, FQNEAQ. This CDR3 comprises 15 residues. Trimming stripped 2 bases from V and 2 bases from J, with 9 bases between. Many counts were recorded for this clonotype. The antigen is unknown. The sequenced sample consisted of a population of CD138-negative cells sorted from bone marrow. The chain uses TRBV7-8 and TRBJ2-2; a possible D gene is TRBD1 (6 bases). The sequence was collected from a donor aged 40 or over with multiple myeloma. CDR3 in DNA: TGTGCCAGCAGCTTAATACAGGGAAACACCGGGGAGCTGTTTTTT. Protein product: CASSLIQGNTGELFF.